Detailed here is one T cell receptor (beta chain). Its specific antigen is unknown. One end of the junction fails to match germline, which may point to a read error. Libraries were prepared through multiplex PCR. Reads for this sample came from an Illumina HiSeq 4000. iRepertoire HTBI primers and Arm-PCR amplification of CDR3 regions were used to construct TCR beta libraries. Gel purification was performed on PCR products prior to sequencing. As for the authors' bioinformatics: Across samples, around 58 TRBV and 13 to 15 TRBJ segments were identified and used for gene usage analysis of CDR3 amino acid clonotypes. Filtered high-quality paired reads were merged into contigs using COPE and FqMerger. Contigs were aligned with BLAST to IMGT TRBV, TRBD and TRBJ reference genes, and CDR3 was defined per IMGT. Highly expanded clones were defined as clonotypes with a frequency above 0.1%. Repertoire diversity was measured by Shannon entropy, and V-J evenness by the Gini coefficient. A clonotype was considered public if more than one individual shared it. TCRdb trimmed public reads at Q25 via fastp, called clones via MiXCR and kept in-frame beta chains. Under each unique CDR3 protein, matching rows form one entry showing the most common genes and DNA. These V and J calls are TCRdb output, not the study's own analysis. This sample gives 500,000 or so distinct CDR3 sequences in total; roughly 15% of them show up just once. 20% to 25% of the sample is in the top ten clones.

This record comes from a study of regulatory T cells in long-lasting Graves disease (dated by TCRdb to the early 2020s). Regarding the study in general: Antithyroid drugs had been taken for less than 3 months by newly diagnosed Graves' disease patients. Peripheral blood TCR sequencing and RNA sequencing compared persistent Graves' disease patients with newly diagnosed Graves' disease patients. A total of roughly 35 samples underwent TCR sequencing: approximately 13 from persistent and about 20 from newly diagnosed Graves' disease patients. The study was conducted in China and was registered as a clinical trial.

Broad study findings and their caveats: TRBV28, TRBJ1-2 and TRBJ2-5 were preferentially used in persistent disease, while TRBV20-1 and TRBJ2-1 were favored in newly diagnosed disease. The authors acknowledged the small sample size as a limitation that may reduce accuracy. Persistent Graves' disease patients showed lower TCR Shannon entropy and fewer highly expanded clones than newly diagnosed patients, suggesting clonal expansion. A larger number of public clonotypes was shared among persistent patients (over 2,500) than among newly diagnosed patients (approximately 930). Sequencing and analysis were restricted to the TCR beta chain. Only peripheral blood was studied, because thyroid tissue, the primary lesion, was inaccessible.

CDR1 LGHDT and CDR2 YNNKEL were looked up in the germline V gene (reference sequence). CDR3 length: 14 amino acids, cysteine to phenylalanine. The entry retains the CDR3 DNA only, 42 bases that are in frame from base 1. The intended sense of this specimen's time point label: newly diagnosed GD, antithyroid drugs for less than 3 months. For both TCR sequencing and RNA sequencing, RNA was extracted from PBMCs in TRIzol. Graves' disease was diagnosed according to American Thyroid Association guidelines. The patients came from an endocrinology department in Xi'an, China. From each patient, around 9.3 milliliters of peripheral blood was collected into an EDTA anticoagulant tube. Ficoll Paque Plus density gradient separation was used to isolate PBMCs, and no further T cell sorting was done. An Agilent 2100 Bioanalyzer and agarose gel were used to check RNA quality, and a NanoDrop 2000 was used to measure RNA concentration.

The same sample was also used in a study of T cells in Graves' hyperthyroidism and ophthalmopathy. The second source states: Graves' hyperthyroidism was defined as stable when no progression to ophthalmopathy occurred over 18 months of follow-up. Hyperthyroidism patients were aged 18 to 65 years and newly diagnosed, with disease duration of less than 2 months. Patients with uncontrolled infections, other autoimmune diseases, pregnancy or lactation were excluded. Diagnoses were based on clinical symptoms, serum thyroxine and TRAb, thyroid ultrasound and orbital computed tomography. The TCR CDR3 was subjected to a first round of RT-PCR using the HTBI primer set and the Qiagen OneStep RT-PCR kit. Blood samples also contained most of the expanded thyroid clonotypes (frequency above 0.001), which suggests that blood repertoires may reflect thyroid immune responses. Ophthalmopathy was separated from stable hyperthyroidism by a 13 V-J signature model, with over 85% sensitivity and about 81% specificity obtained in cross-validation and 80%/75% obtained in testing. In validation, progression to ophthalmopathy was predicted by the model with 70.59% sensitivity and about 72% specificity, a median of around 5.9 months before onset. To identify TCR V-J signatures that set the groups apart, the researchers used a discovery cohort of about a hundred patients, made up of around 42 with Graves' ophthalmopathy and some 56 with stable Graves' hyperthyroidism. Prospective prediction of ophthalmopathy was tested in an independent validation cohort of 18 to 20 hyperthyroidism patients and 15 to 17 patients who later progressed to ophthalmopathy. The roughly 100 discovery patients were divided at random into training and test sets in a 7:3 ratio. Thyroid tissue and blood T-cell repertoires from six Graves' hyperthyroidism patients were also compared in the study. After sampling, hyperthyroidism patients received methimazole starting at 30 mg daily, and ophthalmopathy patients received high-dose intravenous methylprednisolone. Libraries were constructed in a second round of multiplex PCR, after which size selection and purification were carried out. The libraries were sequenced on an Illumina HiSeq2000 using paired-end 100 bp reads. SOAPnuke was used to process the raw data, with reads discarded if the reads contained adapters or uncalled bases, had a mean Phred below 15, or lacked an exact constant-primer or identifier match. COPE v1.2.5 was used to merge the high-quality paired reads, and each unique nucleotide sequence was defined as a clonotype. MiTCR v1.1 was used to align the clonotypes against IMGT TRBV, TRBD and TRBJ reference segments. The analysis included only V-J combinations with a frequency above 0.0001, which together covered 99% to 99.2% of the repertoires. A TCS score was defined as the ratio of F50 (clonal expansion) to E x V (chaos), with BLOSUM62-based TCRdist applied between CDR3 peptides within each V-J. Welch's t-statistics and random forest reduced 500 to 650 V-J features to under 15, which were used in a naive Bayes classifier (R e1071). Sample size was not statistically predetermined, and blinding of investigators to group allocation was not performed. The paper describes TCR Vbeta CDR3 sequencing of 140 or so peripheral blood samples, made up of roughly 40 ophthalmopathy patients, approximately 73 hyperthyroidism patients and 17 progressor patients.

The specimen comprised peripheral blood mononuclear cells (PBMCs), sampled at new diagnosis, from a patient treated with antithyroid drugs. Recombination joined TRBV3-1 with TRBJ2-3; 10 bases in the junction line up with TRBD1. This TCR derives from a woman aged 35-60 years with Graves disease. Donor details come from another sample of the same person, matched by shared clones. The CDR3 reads CASSQVDRGNTQCF. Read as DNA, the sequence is TGTGCCAGCAGCCAAGTGGACAGGGGGAATACGCAGTGTTTT.